This TCR beta chain was sequenced for a study of Ad26.COV2.S vaccination and SARS-CoV-2 variants. Overall study: The trial was COV1001 and the donor's arm was Ad26.COV2.S.

Treatment specified: 15 to 20 received Ad26.COV2.S at low or high dose, single or two shots; a few received placebo; per-sample allocation not given. Each sample was drawn 63 days after the first injection (of vaccine or placebo). The study's findings and limits: For non-spike TCRs, breadth in vaccine recipients resembled that in placebo recipients.

Regarding this clone: The antigen is undetermined.

CDR3 length equals 15 residues. Germline assignment: CDR1 GTSNPN and CDR2 SVGIG (reference sequence). V was cut by 1 base and J by 4 bases, with 17 bases left in between. Sequenced by immunoSEQ multiplex PCR; TCRdb stores in-frame clones only, minus some. This repertoire shows about 680,000 clones, roughly 90% found once; its top ten account for about 1.5%. The material was peripheral blood, obtained in a trial of Ad26.COV2.S vaccine versus placebo. This chain links TRBV30 with TRBJ2-7, with D tentatively TRBD1 (7 bases). The clonotype originates from a person between 18 and 65 years old who received the Ad26.COV2.S COVID-19 vaccine or a placebo. The CDR3 DNA is TGTGCCTGGAGTGCCCGACAGGGAGGCGGTTACGAGCAGTACTTC. It encodes CAWSARQGGGYEQYF.